The T cell receptor (beta chain) under discussion was sequenced for a study of molecular identifiers for immune sequencing clone quantification (dated 2018 in TCRdb). Background on the whole study: For a replicate experiment, RNA from approximately 20,000 or 100,000 naive CD8 T cells was divided into five aliquots, of which four were sequenced. This methods study benchmarked molecular-identifier clustering-based TCR repertoire sequencing (MIDCIRS) and TCR RNA copy counting, using CD8 T cells to do so.

The CDR3 runs 18 residues from the cysteine to the phenylalanine. The DNA shown is the 54-base CDR3, in frame from base 1. Via the germline V gene, CDR1 is SGDLS and CDR2 YYNGEE. For this clonotype: The clone's antigen remains unknown. This sequence may be a read error, since a much larger clone differs from it by one base.

Preparation of the library involved PCR. TCRdb names Illumina HiSeq 4000 as the instrument used. Bulk TCR libraries were generated as previously described, with the TCR primers listed in Table S5 used. The Qiagen AllPrep DNA/RNA kit was used to purify total RNA. Before any analysis, reads coming from multiple sequencing runs of the same library were combined into one pool. Per the source publication's procedure: Reads were retained only if their TCR constant sequence matched exactly, and those retained reads were trimmed to 150 nt and grouped according to their 12-nt molecular barcodes. Reads within each barcode group were sub-clustered using a 15% Levenshtein threshold, and quality-weighted consensus sequences were constructed for each RNA molecule. Non-functional sequences were discarded, and so were lower-count sequences lying one edit away from another sequence. On the basis of fitting two negative binomial distributions, barcode sub-clusters with fewer than 20% of the maximum read count were discarded. Starting from the raw public reads, TCRdb applied fastp trimming at Q25, assembled clones with MiXCR and retained in-frame beta chains. Here each entry gathers all rows of one CDR3 protein and keeps the most common genes and DNA. The V and J calls shown here were made by TCRdb, not taken from the authors' results. The sample records around 480,000 distinct CDR3 sequences, 20% to 25% of which are singletons. The ten largest make up 0.65% to 0.95% of the sample.

Broader findings and caveats from the paper: The naive libraries included spiked-in Jurkat TCR RNA (roughly nine copies' worth), and this RNA is not part of the donor repertoire. Clones above 20 RNA copies held over 99% of molecules in CMV-specific effector cells but under 1% in naive cells. The sizes of highly expanded clones could end up underestimated when identical TCR molecules share a barcode. Approximately 2.7 recovered TCR RNA copies per cell were obtained by modeling, versus roughly 10 by digital PCR, implying a capture efficiency of about 30%. When barcode sub-clustering was not used, chimeric consensus sequences inflated TCR diversity, with chimeras reaching as high as 47%. Spiked-in Jurkat TCR RNA equal to a single cell's worth was reported to be detectable even within 1,200,000 naive CD8 T cells.

Naive CD8 T cell libraries were made from around 18,000 to 910,000 sorted cells using 10%, 30% or 50% of purified RNA. On a BD FACSAria II, naive CD8 T cells were FACS-sorted as CD8+CD4-CCR7+CD45RA+ and collected into RLT Plus buffer. To test detection sensitivity, Jurkat RNA equal to about nine TCR copies was added to samples of roughly 19,000-1,100,000 naive CD8 T cells. CD8 T cells were enriched with RosetteSep CD8+ T Cell Enrichment Cocktail and Ficoll-Paque, followed by ACK red cell lysis. This receptor was taken from a human donor in good health. Some libraries in this study had Jurkat cell RNA spiked in. The sample taken for sequencing was naive CD8+ T cells from blood, with Jurkat cell RNA spiked in. The cell subset or site label of this sample denotes: FACS-sorted CD8+CD4-CCR7+CD45RA+ naive T cells. The sequence is built from TRBV9 and TRBJ2-6, with TRBD1 perhaps the D gene, on 5 matching bases. In nucleotides, the sequence is TGTGCCAGCAGCGCGCACCCCTACAGTGTCTCTGGGGCCAACGCCCTGACTTTC. Translated, this is CASSAHPYSVSGANALTF.